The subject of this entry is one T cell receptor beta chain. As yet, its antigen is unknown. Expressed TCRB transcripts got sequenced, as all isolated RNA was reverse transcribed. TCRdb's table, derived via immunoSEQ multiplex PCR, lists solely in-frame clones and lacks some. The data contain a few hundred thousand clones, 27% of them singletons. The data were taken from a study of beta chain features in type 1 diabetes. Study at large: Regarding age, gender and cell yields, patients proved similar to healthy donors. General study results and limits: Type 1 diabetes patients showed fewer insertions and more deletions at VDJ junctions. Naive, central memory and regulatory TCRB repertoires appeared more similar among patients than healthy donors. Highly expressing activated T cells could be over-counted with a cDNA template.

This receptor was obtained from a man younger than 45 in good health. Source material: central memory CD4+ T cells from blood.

This CDR3 reads CASSLKGGSTNEKLFF. CDR3 DNA: TGTGCCAGCAGCCTAAAAGGGGGTTCAACTAATGAAAAACTGTTTTTT. The chain has TRBV13 and TRBJ1-4; the D gene is possibly TRBD1 (6 bases). Trimming left V 5 bases short and J 0 bases short, with 13 bases between. Germline loops: CDR1 PRHDT, CDR2 FYEKMQ (reference sequence). The CDR3 covers 16 residues.